This is a list of T cell receptor beta chains from one sample in a study of blood T cells in healthy people across ages. TCRdb redid the calling of the 5' RACE reads with MiXCR, one entry per CDR3 protein. This table holds around 800,000 distinct CDR3 sequences, 40% to 65% found once. The sequencing input was blood. The receptors derive from an older man in good health. CDR3s include the opening cysteine and the closing phenylalanine or tryptophan. D genes are given only for firm matches. The size field is filled for only some rows; it gives once, few, many or a size class.

V gene	clone size	J gene	D gene	CDR3 DNA	CDR3 protein
TRBV7-3	-	TRBJ1-1	-	TGTGCCAGCAGCTTAACGGTGAACACTGAAGCTTTCTTT	CASSLTVNTEAFF
TRBV7-9	once	TRBJ1-2	-	TGTTCCAGCAGATCAGAGGGCCCCTCCTATGGCTACACCTTC	CSSRSEGPSYGYTF
TRBV3-1	few	TRBJ2-5	TRBD1	TGTGCCAGCAGCTACAACCCAGGGGGCCGAGAGACCCAGTACTTC	CASSYNPGGRETQYF
TRBV2	-	TRBJ1-1	-	TGTGCCAGCCACTCCCAAGGAGGGATCAACACTGAAGCTTTCTTT	CASHSQGGINTEAFF
TRBV4-2	-	TRBJ2-6	TRBD1	TGTGCCAGCAACGGACAGGGGCGGTCCTCTGGGGCCAACGTCCTGACTTTC	CASNGQGRSSGANVLTF
TRBV6-5	-	TRBJ2-3	-	TGTGCCAGCAGGGGAGGCAGGCAGCACAGATACGCGTATTTT	CASRGGRQHRYAYF
TRBV11-2	-	TRBJ2-7	-	TGTGCCAGCAGCTTAGAAAGGACAGCATGCGGGCAGTACTTC	CASSLERTACGQYF
TRBV15	-	TRBJ2-5	TRBD1	TGTGCCACCAGCTTCGACGGACAGGGAATATACTATGAGCAGTACTTC	CATSFDGQGIYYEQYF
TRBV25-1	once	TRBJ2-3	TRBD2	TGTGCCAGCAGTGGCGAGGGACTACCCAGGAGATACGCGTATTTT	CASSGEGLPRRYAYF
TRBV28	-	TRBJ2-7	-	TGTGCCAGCAGTCGAACAGGGTACCCCTACGAGCAGTACTTC	CASSRTGYPYEQYF
TRBV6-5	once	TRBJ1-6	TRBD1	TGTGCCAGCGGTTACTCGGGGACAGGAGTTTCACCCCTCCACTTT	CASGYSGTGVSPLHF
TRBV3-1	-	TRBJ2-3	TRBD1	TGTGCCAGCAGCCCCCTGGGACAGGGGATGCAGTATTTT	CASSPLGQGMQYF
TRBV28	-	TRBJ2-1	-	TGTGCCAGCAGTCCCGTGCGGCGTGAGCAGTTCTTC	CASSPVRREQFF
TRBV20-1	few	TRBJ2-7	-	TGCAGTGCTCCCCGATCCTACGAGCAGTACTTC	CSAPRSYEQYF
TRBV20-1	once	TRBJ2-7	-	TGCAGTGCTAGTAGGGGATCTAACTCCTACGAGCAGTACTTC	CSASRGSNSYEQYF
TRBV5-1	once	TRBJ2-7	-	TGCGCCAGCAGCCCATCCAGGGGGGTTTCCTACGAGCAGTACTTC	CASSPSRGVSYEQYF